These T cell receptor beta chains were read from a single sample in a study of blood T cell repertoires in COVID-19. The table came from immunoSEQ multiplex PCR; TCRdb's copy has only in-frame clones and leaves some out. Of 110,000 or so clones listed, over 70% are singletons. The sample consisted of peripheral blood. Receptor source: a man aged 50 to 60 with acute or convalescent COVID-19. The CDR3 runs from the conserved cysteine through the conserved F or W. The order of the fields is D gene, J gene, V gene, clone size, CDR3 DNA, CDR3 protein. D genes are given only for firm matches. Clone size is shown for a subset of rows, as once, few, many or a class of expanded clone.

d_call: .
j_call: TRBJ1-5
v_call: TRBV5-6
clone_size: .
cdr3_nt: TGTGCCAGCAGCCCGGGGGATCAGCCCCAGCATTTT
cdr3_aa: CASSPGDQPQHF

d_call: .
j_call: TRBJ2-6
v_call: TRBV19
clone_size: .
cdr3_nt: TGTGCCAGTACCGCGGGCAGCAACTCTGGGGCCAACGTCCTGACTTTC
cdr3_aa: CASTAGSNSGANVLTF

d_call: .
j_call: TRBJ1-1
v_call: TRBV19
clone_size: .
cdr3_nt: TGTGCCAGTAAGGCGGCAGGGGCGAACACTGAAGCTTTCTTT
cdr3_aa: CASKAAGANTEAFF

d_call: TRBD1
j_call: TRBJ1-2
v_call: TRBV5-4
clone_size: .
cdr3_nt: TGTGCCAGCAGTCCCCGGGACAGGGCAAACTACACCTTC
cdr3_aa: CASSPRDRANYTF

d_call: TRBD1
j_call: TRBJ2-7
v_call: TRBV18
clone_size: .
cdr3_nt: TGTGCCAGCTCACCAAGACAGGGATACTCCTACGAGCAGTACTTC
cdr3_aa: CASSPRQGYSYEQYF

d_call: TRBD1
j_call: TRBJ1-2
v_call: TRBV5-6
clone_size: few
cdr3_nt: TGTGCCAGCAGCAGGGACAGGGGGAATGGCTACACCTTC
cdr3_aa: CASSRDRGNGYTF

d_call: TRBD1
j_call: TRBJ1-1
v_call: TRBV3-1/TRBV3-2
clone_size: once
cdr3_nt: TGTGCCAGCAGCCAAGTCGGACAGGCTGAAGCTTTCTTT
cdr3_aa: CASSQVGQAEAFF

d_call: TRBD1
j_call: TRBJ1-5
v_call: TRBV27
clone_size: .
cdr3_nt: TGTGCCAGCAGTTGGACAGGCCCTCAGGGGGGCCCCCAGCATTTT
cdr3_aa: CASSWTGPQGGPQHF

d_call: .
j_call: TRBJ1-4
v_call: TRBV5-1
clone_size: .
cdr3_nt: TGCGCCAGCAGCTCACTAGGTGGGCTGGGCGAAAAACTGTTTTTT
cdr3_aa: CASSSLGGLGEKLFF

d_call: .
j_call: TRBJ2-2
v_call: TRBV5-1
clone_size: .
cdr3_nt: TGCGCCAGCAGGAGGGACACCGGGGAGCTGTTTTTT
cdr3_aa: CASRRDTGELFF

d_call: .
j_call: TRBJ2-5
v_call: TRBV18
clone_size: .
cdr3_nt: TGTGCCAGCTCACCACGCGGATCCCAAGAGACCCAGTACTTC
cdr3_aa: CASSPRGSQETQYF

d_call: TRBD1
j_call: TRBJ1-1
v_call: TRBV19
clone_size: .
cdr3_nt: TGTGCCAGTAGCGGGGACAGGGTGAACACTGAAGCTTTCTTT
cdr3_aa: CASSGDRVNTEAFF

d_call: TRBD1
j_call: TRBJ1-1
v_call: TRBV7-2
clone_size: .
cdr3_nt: TGTGCCAGCAGACCCCCCGGGACAGAAGCCATGAACACTGAAGCTTTCTTT
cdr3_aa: CASRPPGTEAMNTEAFF

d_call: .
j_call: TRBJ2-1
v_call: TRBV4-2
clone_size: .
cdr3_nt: TGTGCCAGCAGCCAAGATCCAAGGAGCTCGGTGCAGTTCTTC
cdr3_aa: CASSQDPRSSVQFF

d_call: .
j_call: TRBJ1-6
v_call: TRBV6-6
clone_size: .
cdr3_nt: TGTGCCAGCAGTTACGGGGCCCGCGAGGATAATTCACCCCTCCACTTT
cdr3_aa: CASSYGAREDNSPLHF

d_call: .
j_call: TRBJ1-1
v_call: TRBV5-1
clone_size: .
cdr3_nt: TGCGCCAGCAGCTTGTCGGGATCGGGCGGGGAGGAAGCTTTCTTT
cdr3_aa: CASSLSGSGGEEAFF

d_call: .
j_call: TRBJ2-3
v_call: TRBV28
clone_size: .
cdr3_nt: TGTGCCAGCAGTGATGCGGGGGCCTACACAGATACGCAGTATTTT
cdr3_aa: CASSDAGAYTDTQYF

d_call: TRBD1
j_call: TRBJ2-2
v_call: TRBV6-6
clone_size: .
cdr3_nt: TGTGCCAGCAGGACCGGGACAGGGGGATCCGGGGAGCTGTTTTTT
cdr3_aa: CASRTGTGGSGELFF

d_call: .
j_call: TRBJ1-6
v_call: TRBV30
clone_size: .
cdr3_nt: TGTGCCTGGAGTGTACGAGGGGGTAGGGATTCACCCCTCCACTTT
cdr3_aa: CAWSVRGGRDSPLHF